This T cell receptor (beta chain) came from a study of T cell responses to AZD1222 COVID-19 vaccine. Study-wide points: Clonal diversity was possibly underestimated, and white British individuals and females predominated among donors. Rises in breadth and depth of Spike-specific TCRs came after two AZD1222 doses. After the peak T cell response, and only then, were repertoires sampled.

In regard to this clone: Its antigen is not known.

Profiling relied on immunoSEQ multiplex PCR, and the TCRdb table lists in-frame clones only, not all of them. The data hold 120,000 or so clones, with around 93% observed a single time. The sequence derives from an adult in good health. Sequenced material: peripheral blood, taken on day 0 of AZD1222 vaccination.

The CDR3 DNA reads as TGTGCCAGCAGCTTTTCCAGAACACAGTCCGGGGAGCTGTTTTTT. This translates into CASSFSRTQSGELFF. The chain is built from TRBV11-2 and TRBJ2-2; D uncertain. The length of the CDR3 is 15 residues. Germline V gene data show CDR1 as SGHAT and CDR2 as FQNNGV. V was trimmed by 3 bases and J by 6 bases, leaving 14 bases between them.